This T cell receptor (beta chain) was observed in a study of T cells in localized non-small cell lung cancer. Study-level findings and limits: Measurement of T cell clonality placed uninvolved adjacent lung highest, above the level in tumor. There were a median roughly 60 of the top 100 tumor clones appearing in adjacent lung.

Assay used: immunoSEQ multiplex PCR; TCRdb lists only in-frame clones, some missing. The sample yields approximately 23,000 clones, roughly nine tenths seen once. A word on this clone: The antigen remains undetermined.

The specimen comprised peripheral blood, sampled before any cancer treatment. The sequence was collected from a male donor at least 60 years old with stage I lung adenocarcinoma.

The CDR3 nucleotides are TGTGCCTGGAGTCCGGGGTACTCTGGAAACACCATATATTTT. Encoded protein: CAWSPGYSGNTIYF. The V gene is TRBV30, the J gene TRBJ1-3, with D uncertain. This CDR3 is built from 14 residues. Deletions cut 2 bases from V and 0 bases from J, with 8 bases between. CDR1 is GTSNPN, CDR2 SVGIG, per germline (reference sequence).